The TCR beta chain described here comes from a study of cytomegalovirus exposure and HLA in healthy donors. For the study at large: Earlier sequencing of about 179 million T cells yielded nearly 120 million unique TCR beta sequences. The study, taken as a whole, reports: Earlier findings revealed that most TCR beta V segments proved productive either about 87% or about 30% of the time.

Donors likely had unrecorded immune exposures despite being nominally healthy when sampled. The PCR made use of 60 Vbeta and 13 Jbeta primers. Libraries were prepared by immunoSEQ multiplex PCR; TCRdb keeps only in-frame clonotypes and omits some of them. Of over 150,000 clones listed, approximately 78% were seen once; the top ten hold 7%. Comment on this clone: What it recognizes is unknown.

Germline trimming cut 4 bases from V and 1 base from J; bases unmatched to any gene: 5. The CDR3 sequence is 14 residues long. The germline V gene encodes CDR1 SGHKS and CDR2 YYEKEE (reference sequence). The gene calls are TRBV5-5 and TRBJ2-7; 7 bases are shared with TRBD1. Sample: PBMCs. The TCR sequence derives from a woman aged 30 to 39 in good health and CMV-seropositive. The chain's CDR3 is CASSPQGQSYEQYF. The DNA for the CDR3 is TGTGCCAGCAGCCCTCAGGGACAGTCCTACGAGCAGTACTTC.